One sample yielded the 10 T cell receptor beta chains listed below, sequenced in a study of blood T cell repertoires in COVID-19. Profiling relied on immunoSEQ multiplex PCR, and the TCRdb table lists in-frame clones only, not all of them. The profile shows 46,000 or so clones, more than 90% of them singletons. Sequencing was carried out using peripheral blood. Receptors were obtained from a man in his sixties or seventies with active COVID-19.

The chain has TRBV19 and TRBJ1-5, with D possibly matching TRBD1 (5 bases). CDR1 and CDR2 (germline): LNHDA, SQIVND (reference sequence). Trimming took 1 base from V and 5 from J, leaving 9 bases between them. The CDR3 has 14 residues. The chain's CDR3 is CASSIGGGDQPQHF. The CDR3 DNA sequence: TGTGCCAGTAGTATAGGGGGAGGGGATCAGCCCCAGCATTTT.

The chain carries TRBV5-4 and TRBJ1-2, with 9 bases aligning to TRBD1. Per the germline V gene, CDR1 is SGHNT and CDR2 is YYREEE (reference sequence). The CDR3 covers 14 residues. Trimming at V came to 4 bases and at J to 4 bases, leaving 5 bases not matched to a gene. CDR3 nucleotide sequence: TGTGCCAGCAGCCAGGGGACAGGGAGCTATGGCTACACCTTC. Translated: CASSQGTGSYGYTF.

CDR3 sequence reads: CATSDPRETSGLAGETQYF. DNA for the CDR3: TGTGCCACCAGTGATCCCCGCGAGACTAGCGGGTTAGCGGGAGAGACCCAGTACTTC. The V gene is TRBV24-1, the J gene TRBJ2-5, with 10 bases aligning to TRBD2. The CDR3 sequence is 19 residues long. With 3 bases clipped from V and 4 bases from J, the junction kept 16 bases outside the gene matches. From germline, CDR1 is KGHDR and CDR2 SFDVKD.

The CDR3 DNA reads TGTGCCAGCAGCGTAGGCCACAGGGGGGTCACTGAAGCTTTCTTT. It is translated as CASSVGHRGVTEAFF. This rearrangement joins TRBV9 to TRBJ1-1, with 8 bases matching TRBD1. V lost 0 bases, J lost 4 bases, and 5 bases stayed unmatched. This CDR3 comprises 15 residues. Germline CDR1 SGDLS, CDR2 YYNGEE.

This sequence joins TRBV4-2 and TRBJ2-1; a possible D gene is TRBD2 (5 bases). V was pared by 5 bases and J by 2 bases, with 13 bases between. Looked up from germline, CDR1 is LGHNA and CDR2 is YNFKEQ. This CDR3 spans 15 amino acids. In DNA form, the CDR3 reads TGTGCCAGCAGCTTAAGCGGCGACACCTACAATGAGCAGTTCTTC. It translates to CASSLSGDTYNEQFF.

V gene TRBV9 combines with J gene TRBJ2-1; D gene uncertain. The CDR3 spans 13 residues. Germline assignment: CDR1 SGDLS and CDR2 YYNGEE. Deletions cut 3 bases from V and 6 bases from J, with 10 bases between. CDR3 DNA: TGTGCCAGCAGCGATACCAGTGGCAATGAGCAGTTCTTC. Amino acids: CASSDTSGNEQFF.

The chain is built from TRBV7-2 and TRBJ2-7; TRBD1 aligns across 12 bases. Germline CDR1 is SGHTA and CDR2 is FQGNSA. V lost 5 bases and J lost 6; bases outside the gene matches: 5. The length of the CDR3 is 14 residues. The CDR3 reads CASSAGQGASEQYF. CDR3 coding DNA: TGTGCCAGCAGCGCGGGACAGGGGGCCTCCGAGCAGTACTTC.

The chain recombines TRBV6-7 with TRBJ2-3, with D tentatively TRBD2 (6 bases). TRBV6-7 is known as an ORF, though its function is uncertain. There are 14 residues in the CDR3. V lost 4 bases, J lost 0 bases, and 8 bases lay in between. The CDR3 region has the DNA TGTGCCAGCAGTTGCGGGACTAGCACAGATACGCAGTATTTT. Its protein product is CASSCGTSTDTQYF.

The chain uses TRBV7-6 and TRBJ2-7; TRBD1 agrees at 9 bases. V shed 4 bases, J shed 5 bases, and the junction held 12 bases outside the gene matches. The CDR3 loop spans 16 amino acids. Per germline, CDR1 SGHVS and CDR2 FNYEAQ. The CDR3 reads CASSSQQGALGNEQYF. The CDR3 DNA follows: TGTGCCAGCAGCTCCCAACAGGGGGCTCTTGGAAACGAGCAGTACTTC.

The CDR3 spells CASSKAGVDIQYF. CDR3 coding DNA: TGTGCCAGCAGTAAAGCGGGAGTAGACATTCAGTACTTC. The gene calls are TRBV7-2 and TRBJ2-4, with 8 nucleotides matching TRBD2. The CDR3 length is 13 residues. Looked up from germline, CDR1 is SGHTA and CDR2 is FQGNSA. Germline trimming cut 6 bases from V and 8 bases from J; bases unmatched to any gene: 6.